Below, 3 T cell receptor beta chains from the same sample are listed, as sequenced in a study of shared clonotypes between healthy human individuals. Assay: immunoSEQ multiplex PCR; the TCRdb copy retains only in-frame clones and omits some. Among nearly 2 million clones listed, over 85% were seen once. As defined, naive CD8 cells were CD45RO-negative and positively selected for CCR7, with terminally differentiated effector memory CD45RA+ cells excluded. Material for sequencing was naive CD8+ T cells sorted from blood. The origin of the receptors is a man aged 18 to 29 in good health.

The chain combines TRBV7-8 with TRBJ2-7; perhaps TRBD1 as D (6 bases). V dropped 3 bases and J dropped 3 bases, with 12 bases sitting between them. The CDR3 is made up of 14 amino acids. Germline CDR1 reads SGHVS; CDR2 reads FQNEAQ. This chain's CDR3 is CASSFGGVGYEQYF. The CDR3 DNA reads TGTGCCAGCAGCTTTGGGGGCGTAGGCTACGAGCAGTACTTC.

The V call is TRBV4-2, the J call TRBJ1-2, with D unresolved. The CDR3 is 16 amino acids. Per germline, CDR1 LGHNA and CDR2 YNFKEQ. The V and J ends lost 0 bases and 2 bases respectively, with 13 bases between them. The CDR3 is CASSQDRAGENYGYTF. For the CDR3, the DNA is TGTGCCAGCAGCCAAGATCGGGCGGGAGAGAACTATGGCTACACCTTC.

The J gene is TRBJ2-7, the V gene TRBV23-1; no definite D call. TRBV23-1 is labeled an ORF, and its function is uncertain. The CDR3 has 16 residues. Deletions cut 0 bases from V and 7 bases from J, with 19 bases between. The CDR3 sequence is CASSQSWPLPKGEQYF. Written as DNA, the CDR3 is TGCGCCAGCAGTCAATCGTGGCCTTTGCCCAAAGGTGAGCAGTACTTC.